The T cell receptor (beta chain) described here comes from a study of T-cell memory formation after mild COVID-19. Study information: Clusters of TCRs were largely donor specific.

As to this clonotype: The antigen is unknown.

Employing constant-segment primers, 5'RACE generated TCR alpha and TCR beta cDNA libraries bearing sample barcodes and UMIs. Each CDR3 protein gets one entry after TCRdb re-called the 5' RACE reads with MiXCR. The sample holds roughly 280,000 distinct CDR3 sequences; 16% are singletons and the top ten take 22%. Study outcomes and limitations: Clones contracting across day 15 to 85 had a balanced CD4/CD8 profile; later expanding clones leaned CD4+. Pre-infection memory contained some responding clones, which suggested that cross-reactive memory had joined.

CDR3 length equals 13 residues. V was clipped by 2 bases and J by 6 bases, with 9 bases between them. CDR1 and CDR2 from the germline V gene are SGHTA and FQGTGA. This chain uses TRBV7-3 with TRBJ2-3; D remains ambiguous. This sequence originates from a man aged 18 to 30 who had mild COVID-19 (a few samples of this study predate the infection). Cell type and time point are not known. What was sequenced was PBMCs or a T cell subset sorted from them (not recorded which). The CDR3 loop reads CASSLSSLDTQYF. CDR3 DNA sequence: TGTGCCAGCAGCTTATCTTCATTGGATACGCAGTATTTT.